The rows below give T cell receptor beta chains drawn from one sample of a study of molecular identifiers for immune sequencing clone quantification. MiXCR was run by TCRdb on the PCR reads, yielding one entry per CDR3 protein. The data hold 350,000 or so distinct CDR3 sequences, with over 20% observed a single time. Sequencing input: naive CD8+ T cells from blood, with Jurkat cell RNA spiked in. The origin of the receptors is a human donor in good health. Some libraries in this study had Jurkat cell RNA spiked in. The conserved cysteine and the conserved F or W are not part of the CDR3 here. Each record gives: V gene, CDR3 length, J gene, CDR3 protein.

TRBV12-5	11	TRBJ1-1	ASGLPGSPEAF
TRBV30	9	TRBJ2-7	AWSVGGERY
TRBV20-1	9	TRBJ2-7	SATYTYEQY
TRBV19	12	TRBJ2-2	ASKGQGVTGELF
TRBV9	12	TRBJ1-3	ASSVAGPGNTIY
TRBV5-6	13	TRBJ1-2	ASSWGTGPNYGYT
TRBV4-1	12	TRBJ2-7	ASSQEIATANKV
TRBV20-1	13	TRBJ1-1	SAREFGTANTETF
TRBV6-6	13	TRBJ1-1	ASSYGAGPNTEAF
TRBV20-1	12	TRBJ2-2	SARVDWNTGELF
TRBV29-1	13	TRBJ1-2	SVVDGQGAGYGHT
TRBV12-3/TRBV12-4	11	TRBJ2-6	ASSHEEPLFLT
TRBV7-2	12	TRBJ2-7	ASSPGLAGDEQY
TRBV10-3	15	TRBJ2-2	AISDLAGAFFAGELF
TRBV20-1	12	TRBJ2-7	SARPGTGVHEQY
TRBV16	10	TRBJ2-7	ASSQMGYEQY
TRBV6-2/TRBV6-3	15	TRBJ2-3	ASSLARLAASTDTQY
TRBV2	14	TRBJ1-5	ASSEYETVSNQPQH
TRBV5-1	13	TRBJ2-7	ASSSGDLRRAEQY
TRBV6-2/TRBV6-3	10	TRBJ2-3	ASRPMGDTQY
TRBV9	13	TRBJ2-3	ASSVGTTGTDTQY
TRBV6-5	14	TRBJ2-1	ASSPPGLAGESEQF
TRBV2	9	TRBJ2-5	ASSEIETQY
TRBV7-9	11	TRBJ2-5	ASSFSGEETQY
TRBV27	16	TRBJ2-3	ASSPLKRVRPAGDTQY
TRBV3-2	22	TRBJ2-2	ASSQGRKAETRNSPLINTGELF
TRBV7-8	16	TRBJ1-6	ASSLGGQGVVGNSPLH
TRBV10-2	11	TRBJ1-2	ASRGTEFYGYT
TRBV6-6	11	TRBJ1-4	ASGETLEEKLF
TRBV7-9	11	TRBJ1-1	ASSFTGSTEAF
TRBV21-1	11	TRBJ1-1	ASGDRVGTEAF